This T cell receptor beta chain originates from a study of blood T cell repertoires in COVID-19. This table comes from immunoSEQ multiplex PCR, and its TCRdb copy is limited to in-frame clones, with some not included. The sample includes roughly 11,000 clones, more than 70% of them seen just once. CDR1 is SGHVS and CDR2 is FQNEAQ in the germline V gene. The CDR3 consists of 14 residues. The ends were cut back, 2 bases at V and 8 bases at J, with 13 bases in the middle. This chain joins TRBV7-8 and TRBJ1-5; a weak D match, TRBD1 (6 bases). The origin of this receptor is a human donor in a cohort sampled during active COVID-19. The sample taken for sequencing was peripheral blood. In nucleotides, the CDR3 is TGTGCCAGCAGCTTAAACAGGGTTCGGGAGCCCCAGCATTTT. Translated, it gives CASSLNRVREPQHF.